The rows below give T cell receptor beta chains drawn from one sample of a study of T cell responses to AZD1222 COVID-19 vaccine. Assay: immunoSEQ multiplex PCR; the TCRdb copy retains only in-frame clones and omits some. The data show approximately 140,000 clones, approximately 78% seen once. The starting material was peripheral blood, obtained on day 0 of MenACWY control vaccination. Receptors originate from an adult in good health. Both conserved end residues are part of each CDR3. A D gene is named only where the DNA matches it firmly. The size entry is marked missing in some rows and otherwise reads once, few, many or a size class.

-,TRBD2,TRBV9,TRBJ2-3,CASSHAAGLTDTQYF,TGTGCCAGCAGCCACGCAGCGGGGCTCACAGATACGCAGTATTTT
-,-,TRBV5-1,TRBJ1-6,CASSLSSGYNSPLHF,TGCGCCAGCAGCTTGTCTTCAGGATATAATTCACCCCTCCACTTT
-,TRBD1,TRBV3-1/TRBV3-2,TRBJ2-2,CASSQTPPGGAGELFF,TGTGCCAGCAGCCAAACGCCCCCAGGGGGTGCCGGGGAGCTGTTTTTT
-,-,TRBV6-1,TRBJ1-6,CASSDEATYNSPLHF,TGTGCCAGCAGTGACGAGGCCACATATAATTCACCCCTCCACTTT
-,-,TRBV25-1,TRBJ2-3,CASSDGVTDTQYF,TGTGCCAGCAGTGACGGGGTGACAGATACGCAGTATTTT
-,-,TRBV7-9,TRBJ1-2,CASSLIDGYTF,TGTGCCAGCAGCTTAATTGATGGCTACACCTTC
-,-,TRBV21-1,TRBJ1-1,CASSTTGQMNTEAFF,TGTGCCAGCAGCACGACGGGACAGATGAACACTGAAGCTTTCTTT
-,-,TRBV24-1,TRBJ1-6,CATSVGGGGTLPGYSPLHF,TGTGCCACCAGTGTGGGAGGGGGGGGGACCCTGCCAGGATATTCACCCCTCCACTTT
-,-,TRBV27,TRBJ2-7,CASSLSLATVSGEQYF,TGTGCCAGCAGTTTATCGCTGGCGACAGTCTCGGGGGAGCAGTACTTC
-,TRBD2,TRBV4-2,TRBJ2-2,CASSPSRTSGGADGELFF,TGTGCCAGCAGCCCAAGTAGGACTAGCGGGGGGGCGGACGGGGAGCTGTTTTTT
-,TRBD1,TRBV5-6,TRBJ1-2,CASSLGTGGVHGYTF,TGTGCCAGCAGCTTGGGGACAGGGGGCGTCCATGGCTACACCTTC
-,TRBD1,TRBV10-2,TRBJ2-1,CASSEGRGDRGSNEQFF,TGCGCCAGCAGTGAGGGGCGAGGAGACAGGGGGTCCAATGAGCAGTTCTTC
-,-,TRBV7-8,TRBJ1-2,CASSLGSRGTYGYTF,TGTGCCAGCAGCTTAGGGTCCCGGGGTACCTATGGCTACACCTTC
-,-,TRBV12-5,TRBJ2-7,CASGLTGIISYEQYF,TGTGCTAGTGGTTTGACAGGGATTATCTCCTACGAGCAGTACTTC
-,TRBD1,TRBV7-8,TRBJ1-6,CASSFPRDRESPLHF,TGTGCCAGCAGCTTCCCCCGGGACAGGGAGTCACCCCTCCACTTT
-,TRBD2,TRBV4-1,TRBJ2-3,CASSQRLAGGDTQYF,TGCGCCAGCAGTCAACGTCTAGCGGGGGGAGATACGCAGTATTTT
-,-,TRBV10-1,TRBJ2-6,CASSPGRSGANVLTF,TGCGCCAGCAGCCCTGGGAGGTCTGGGGCCAACGTCCTGACTTTC
-,-,TRBV5-1,TRBJ2-2,CASSLVERDTGELFF,TGCGCCAGCAGCTTGGTGGAACGGGACACCGGGGAGCTGTTTTTT
-,-,TRBV11-2,TRBJ1-1,CASRSYPGPGTEAFF,TGTGCCAGCAGAAGTTATCCGGGGCCGGGGACTGAAGCTTTCTTT
-,TRBD2,TRBV7-6,TRBJ2-5,CASSLGLGGYQETQYF,TGTGCCAGCAGCTTAGGACTGGGGGGGTACCAAGAGACCCAGTACTTC
-,TRBD2,TRBV7-9,TRBJ2-3,CASSLARLAGGDTQYF,TGTGCCAGCAGCTTAGCGCGGCTAGCGGGGGGGGATACGCAGTATTTT
-,-,TRBV29-1,TRBJ1-2,CSVEVQGSRLGYTF,TGCAGCGTTGAAGTGCAGGGTTCGCGGCTTGGCTACACCTTC
-,TRBD2,TRBV28,TRBJ2-5,CASRGGGAGQETQYF,TGTGCCAGCCGCGGCGGGGGGGCCGGACAAGAGACCCAGTACTTC
-,-,TRBV5-5,TRBJ1-4,CASSLLGTANEKLFF,TGTGCCAGCAGCTTGCTAGGGACGGCAAATGAAAAACTGTTTTTT
-,-,TRBV12-3/TRBV12-4,TRBJ2-5,CASSFSGKETQYF,TGTGCCAGCAGTTTCTCCGGGAAAGAGACCCAGTACTTC
-,-,TRBV6-5,TRBJ1-6,CASSNLVSGSPLHF,TGTGCCAGCAGCAACCTAGTATCAGGTTCACCCCTCCACTTT
-,-,TRBV25-1,TRBJ2-7,CASSETGLNYEQYF,TGTGCCAGCAGTGAAACCGGACTCAACTACGAGCAGTACTTC
-,-,TRBV3-1/TRBV3-2,TRBJ1-5,CASSPYQGTGQPQHF,TGTGCCAGCAGCCCTTACCAGGGGACGGGACAGCCCCAGCATTTT
-,-,TRBV13,TRBJ2-1,CASSAGGPSAYNEQFF,TGTGCCAGCAGCGCCGGGGGGCCGTCGGCTTACAATGAGCAGTTCTTC
-,-,TRBV4-2,TRBJ1-6,CASSPRDGGSPLHF,TGTGCCAGCAGCCCTCGGGACGGAGGTTCACCCCTCCACTTT
-,-,TRBV3-1/TRBV3-2,TRBJ2-5,CASSSRLTGFQETQYF,TGTGCCAGCAGCTCCCGACTTACAGGGTTCCAAGAGACCCAGTACTTC
once,-,TRBV7-8,TRBJ1-5,CASSPDRSDQPQHF,TGTGCCAGCAGCCCAGACAGGTCGGATCAGCCCCAGCATTTT
-,TRBD2,TRBV5-1,TRBJ2-3,CASYPVRGGSTDTQYF,TGCGCCAGCTACCCCGTGCGGGGGGGAAGCACAGATACGCAGTATTTT
-,TRBD1,TRBV19,TRBJ1-1,CASRDREAFF,TGTGCCAGTAGGGACAGGGAAGCTTTCTTT
-,-,TRBV2,TRBJ1-1,CASSERHLMNTEAFF,TGTGCCAGCAGTGAAAGACATCTCATGAACACTGAAGCTTTCTTT
-,-,TRBV28,TRBJ1-4,CASSPPGTPGGKLFF,TGTGCCAGCAGTCCTCCAGGGACCCCGGGAGGAAAACTGTTTTTT
-,TRBD1,TRBV3-1/TRBV3-2,TRBJ1-2,CASSQDQGDGYTF,TGTGCCAGCAGCCAAGATCAGGGGGACGGCTACACCTTC
-,TRBD1,TRBV4-1,TRBJ2-2,CASSQGAGTGKGGELFF,TGCGCCAGCAGCCAAGGGGCTGGGACAGGGAAAGGCGGGGAGCTGTTTTTT
-,TRBD2,TRBV28,TRBJ2-3,CASSRGGLAGVTDTQYF,TGTGCCAGCAGTAGAGGGGGACTAGCGGGGGTCACAGATACGCAGTATTTT
-,-,TRBV10-3,TRBJ2-5,CAISEGSQETQYF,TGTGCCATCAGTGAAGGGTCACAAGAGACCCAGTACTTC
-,-,TRBV6-5,TRBJ2-7,CASSLAQYEQYF,TGTGCCAGCAGCCTAGCCCAGTACGAGCAGTACTTC
-,-,TRBV20-1,TRBJ1-2,CSYYRADGYTF,TGCAGTTATTACAGGGCAGATGGCTACACCTTC
-,TRBD2,TRBV7-8,TRBJ2-7,CASSYPGLASSYEQYF,TGTGCCAGCAGCTACCCGGGACTAGCGAGCTCCTACGAGCAGTACTTC
-,-,TRBV10-2,TRBJ1-5,CASSEPGARNQPQHF,TGCGCCAGCAGTGAACCTGGGGCTCGCAATCAGCCCCAGCATTTT
-,-,TRBV15,TRBJ1-3,CATSRVGSDGNTIYF,TGTGCCACCAGCAGAGTTGGTAGTGACGGAAACACCATATATTTT
-,TRBD1,TRBV15,TRBJ1-5,CATSKSGTGDQPQHF,TGTGCCACCAGCAAGTCCGGGACAGGGGATCAGCCCCAGCATTTT
-,-,TRBV29-1,TRBJ1-1,CSVGAGTGSTEAFF,TGCAGCGTTGGGGCAGGGACGGGTTCTACTGAAGCTTTCTTT
-,-,TRBV2,TRBJ2-1,CASSSSSYNEQFF,TGTGCCAGCAGTTCCTCCTCCTACAATGAGCAGTTCTTC
-,TRBD2,TRBV9,TRBJ2-1,CASSPGRRATSYNEQFF,TGTGCCAGCAGCCCCGGGAGGCGAGCGACCTCCTACAATGAGCAGTTCTTC
-,TRBD2,TRBV2,TRBJ2-3,CASRTGLETDTQYF,TGTGCCAGCAGGACCGGACTAGAAACAGATACGCAGTATTTT
-,TRBD1,TRBV2,TRBJ1-1,CASGGQQNTEAFF,TGTGCCAGCGGGGGACAGCAAAACACTGAAGCTTTCTTT
-,-,TRBV2,TRBJ1-2,CASSDGGGAFGYTF,TGTGCCAGCAGTGATGGGGGAGGGGCATTCGGCTACACCTTC
-,TRBD1,TRBV27,TRBJ2-5,CASSGQGETQYF,TGTGCCAGCAGTGGACAGGGAGAGACCCAGTACTTC
-,-,TRBV19,TRBJ1-3,CASSNVGNTIYF,TGTGCCAGTAGTAACGTTGGAAACACCATATATTTT
-,-,TRBV3-1/TRBV3-2,TRBJ1-1,CASSLQGNTEAFF,TGTGCCAGCAGCTTACAGGGGAACACTGAAGCTTTCTTT
-,-,TRBV7-8,TRBJ2-5,CASSLQQLDLGETQYF,TGTGCCAGCAGCTTGCAGCAACTCGACTTGGGAGAGACCCAGTACTTC
-,TRBD1,TRBV19,TRBJ1-5,CASSSRDRGYVEPQHF,TGTGCCAGTAGTTCCCGGGACAGGGGGTACGTGGAGCCCCAGCATTTT
-,TRBD1,TRBV18,TRBJ2-5,CASSPRFQGEETQYF,TGTGCCAGCTCACCACGGTTCCAGGGGGAGGAGACCCAGTACTTC
-,TRBD2,TRBV9,TRBJ2-3,CASSLSGGGADTQYF,TGTGCCAGCAGCCTTAGCGGGGGTGGAGCAGATACGCAGTATTTT
-,-,TRBV5-4,TRBJ1-2,CASRRDLLTALDGYTF,TGTGCCAGCAGGCGCGACCTCCTGACAGCTCTGGATGGCTACACCTTC